This TCR beta chain was recovered during a study of blood T cell repertoires in COVID-19. Overall study: Sites in the United States, Italy and Spain provided acute and convalescent COVID-19 samples.

In the source study's methods: Estimates of nucleated cell counts were drawn from the amplification of reference gene primers. Profiled with immunoSEQ multiplex PCR; TCRdb holds only in-frame clones, not every one. The V and J calls and clone size were taken over from that table, and D and trimming were inferred from the DNA. Of over 200,000 clones listed, about 80% are singletons. The CDR3 consists of 14 residues. Trimming removed 0 bases from V and 6 bases from J; junction bases left unmatched: 2. From germline, CDR1 is LGHNA and CDR2 YSLEER. Sequencing used PBMCs or T cells enriched from blood (not recorded which). The J gene is TRBJ2-3, the V gene TRBV4-3; 8 bases match TRBD2. The sequence was obtained from a man between 60 and 75 years old who had recovered from COVID-19. CDR3 sequence: CASSQDTGGDTQYF. The CDR3 DNA sequence: TGCGCCAGCAGCCAAGACACGGGGGGGGATACGCAGTATTTT.